The 12 T cell receptor beta chains listed next were all sequenced from one sample in a study of T-cell reconstitution after alpha-beta-depleted transplantation in children. Study-level points and caveats: Newly produced T cells mostly provided counts and TCRbeta diversity after one year, as hyperexpanded clones declined.

The library targeted TCRbeta and was prepared with unique molecular identifiers. TCRdb passed the PCR reads through MiXCR, listing each CDR3 protein once. The sample lists about 300,000 distinct CDR3 sequences; over 7% were seen once. These receptors' antigens are unknown. The sequenced sample was peripheral blood, obtained 360 days after TCRalphabeta/CD19-depleted stem cell transplant. These receptors were collected from a female patient aged 2-15 years who had a stem cell transplant for Fanconi anemia, so the T cells may come from the graft donor.

This clonotype showed up many times. The chain employs TRBV6-5 and TRBJ1-1, with D maybe TRBD1 (6 bases). This CDR3 has 14 residues. CDR1 MNHEY and CDR2 SVGAGI come from the germline V gene. Trimming pared 6 bases from V and 1 base from J, leaving 12 bases between. The CDR3 nucleotides are TGTGCCAGCAGCTCCGGGACACGGAACACTGAAGCTTTCTTT. It codes for CASSSGTRNTEAFF.

This clonotype was counted at least ten times. The CDR3 DNA is TGTGCCAGCAGCCTACTAGCGGGGAACACCGGGGAGCTGTTTTTT. Amino acids: CASSLLAGNTGELFF. The J gene is TRBJ2-2, the V gene TRBV9; 9 bases are shared with TRBD2. This CDR3 is built from 15 residues. Germline V gene data show CDR1 as SGDLS and CDR2 as YYNGEE. Unmatched junction bases numbered 2, after V lost 4 bases and J lost 1 base.

This sequence joins TRBV18 and TRBJ1-1; weak D call: TRBD1 (6 bases). Germline lookup yields CDR1 KGHSH and CDR2 LQKENI. V was pared by 3 bases and J by 0 bases, with 20 bases between. The CDR3 spans 18 residues. The CDR3 nucleotides are TGTGCCAGCTCACCTCCTACAGGGCGGGTCGTGGTGAACACTGAAGCTTTCTTT. It is translated as CASSPPTGRVVVNTEAFF.

The J gene is TRBJ2-1, the V gene TRBV12-3 or TRBV12-4; no firm D call. Between the trimmed V and J ends, which lost 4 bases and 4 bases, there was a span of 8 bases. CDR3 size: 13 residues. CDR3 in amino acids: CASSSSLYNEQFF. In nucleotides, the CDR3 is TGTGCCAGCAGTTCGTCCCTTTACAATGAGCAGTTCTTC.

The J gene is TRBJ1-3, the V gene TRBV3-1, with D uncertain. Trimming stripped 3 bases from V and 8 bases from J, with 11 bases between. The CDR3 loop spans 13 amino acids. In germline, CDR1 is LGHDT, CDR2 YNNKEL (reference sequence). CDR3 DNA sequence: TGTGCCAGCAGCCAGAAGGGCGTAGACACCATATATTTT. Translating it yields CASSQKGVDTIYF.

This clonotype was detected a few times. The J gene is TRBJ1-1, the V gene TRBV28; a possible D gene is TRBD1 (5 bases). There are 15 residues in the CDR3. V was clipped by 7 bases and J by 2 bases, with 17 bases between them. The germline V gene has CDR1 MDHEN and CDR2 SYDVKM. CDR3 sequence: CASTLSRATNTEAFF. CDR3 DNA sequence: TGTGCCAGCACCTTGTCCAGGGCCACAAACACTGAAGCTTTCTTT.

The V call is TRBV20-1, the J call TRBJ1-5, with D unclear. The V gene's germline CDR1 is DFQATT and CDR2 SNEGSKA (reference sequence). The CDR3 consists of 12 residues. Trimming took off 0 bases at V and 4 bases at J, with 4 bases between the two ends. CDR3 sequence (DNA): TGCAGTGCTAGAGATAAAAATCAGCCCCAGCATTTT. Translated: CSARDKNQPQHF.

This clonotype was observed at least ten times. The J gene is TRBJ2-2, the V gene TRBV6-1, with D tentatively TRBD2 (5 bases). This CDR3 region has 13 residues. V was clipped by 6 bases and J by 4 bases, with 9 bases between them. The germline CDR1 and CDR2 sequences are MNHNS and SASEGT. CDR3 protein: CASRRGGTGELFF. DNA for the CDR3: TGTGCCAGCAGGAGAGGAGGCACCGGGGAGCTGTTTTTT.

This clonotype was counted at least ten times. V and J are TRBV18 and TRBJ2-3; TRBD2 aligns across 10 bases. CDR3 size: 16 residues. J was trimmed by 6 bases and V by 0 bases; bases with no gene match: 6. The germline CDR1 and CDR2 sequences are KGHSH and LQKENI. CDR3 bases: TGTGCCAGCTCACCACCCCCGGGACTAGCGTACGATACGCAGTATTTT. As protein: CASSPPPGLAYDTQYF.

J is TRBJ2-2 and V is TRBV3-1, with TRBD2 identical over 8 bases. Germline assignment: CDR1 LGHDT and CDR2 YNNKEL (reference sequence). The CDR3 consists of 15 residues. After removal of 3 bases from V and 6 bases from J, the junction contained 6 bases not matched to a gene. In nucleotides, the CDR3 is TGTGCCAGCAGCCAGGCAGGTAGCGGGGCCGGGGAGCTGTTTTTT. As protein: CASSQAGSGAGELFF.

This clonotype was seen more than once but under ten times. CDR3 bases: TGTGCCAGCAGCCTTGTCGCGGGGGGGCAAGAGACCCAGTACTTC. Protein: CASSLVAGGQETQYF. The V gene is TRBV7-2, the J gene TRBJ2-5; 9 positions match TRBD2. V lost 5 bases, J lost 2 bases, and 6 bases stayed unmatched. Germline assignment: CDR1 SGHTA and CDR2 FQGNSA. The CDR3 sequence is 15 residues long.

This clonotype came up a few times. This chain links TRBV15 with TRBJ2-7, with D perhaps TRBD2 (7 bases). Trimming left V 3 bases short and J 5 bases short, with 20 bases between. The CDR3 length is 16 residues. Germline V gene lookup returns CDR1 LNHNV and CDR2 YYDKDF (reference sequence). The CDR3 bases are TGTGCCACCAGCAGCATAACCGGGGGGCGGTATGACGAGCAGTACTTC. It is translated as CATSSITGGRYDEQYF.